This passage covers 25 T cell receptor beta chains from one sample sequenced in a study of shared clonotypes between healthy human individuals. Only in-frame clones appear in the TCRdb table, and some are missing; sequencing was by immunoSEQ multiplex PCR. Of millions of clones listed, 85% to 95% are singletons. CD8 cells classed as naive were CD45RO-negative and positively selected for CCR7, excluding terminally differentiated effector memory CD45RA+ cells. Sequenced: naive CD8+ T cells from PBMCs. Source of these receptors: a man younger than 35 in good health. Some clones in this sample may be carry-over from other donors' samples.

This chain uses TRBV6-6 with TRBJ2-4; 14 bases map to TRBD2. The CDR3 extends over 15 amino acids. Germline assignment: CDR1 MNHNY and CDR2 SVGAGI (reference sequence). Germline trimming cut 6 bases from V and 7 bases from J; bases unmatched to any gene: 5. Here the CDR3 reads CASRPGLAGVNIQYF. The CDR3 DNA follows: TGTGCCAGCAGACCGGGACTAGCGGGAGTGAACATTCAGTACTTC.

The chain uses TRBV9 and TRBJ1-4; the match to TRBD1 covers 11 bases. The CDR3 is 17 residues long. The junction had 8 bases not matched to a gene; V was cut back by 2 bases and J by 5 bases. Germline values: CDR1 SGDLS, CDR2 YYNGEE. This chain's CDR3 is CASSVRDRGSANEKLFF. Here the CDR3 DNA reads TGTGCCAGCAGCGTTCGGGACAGGGGGTCAGCGAATGAAAAACTGTTTTTT.

This clone was observed once. The gene calls are TRBV13 and TRBJ2-2, with D maybe TRBD2 (6 bases). Trimming took off 5 bases at V and 1 base at J, with 11 bases between the two ends. The CDR3 contains 15 residues. The germline V gene encodes CDR1 PRHDT and CDR2 FYEKMQ (reference sequence). The CDR3 bases are TGTGCCAGCAGCACGGGACTGATGAACACCGGGGAGCTGTTTTTT. Protein product: CASSTGLMNTGELFF.

The chain combines TRBV29-1 with TRBJ1-4, with 9 bases lining up with TRBD1. CDR1 and CDR2 (germline): SQVTM, ANQGSEA. The CDR3 contains 15 residues. J lost 2 bases, V lost 5 bases, and 6 bases had no gene match. The CDR3 reads CSVRDRVTTNEKLFF. The CDR3 nucleotides are TGCAGCGTTAGGGACAGGGTAACGACTAATGAAAAACTGTTTTTT.

This clone was seen a single time. Other nucleotide sequences from this sample produce the same CDR3. The chain joins TRBV4-1 to TRBJ2-1; 8 positions match TRBD1. The V gene end was trimmed by 1 base and the J gene end by 7 bases; junction bases not matched to a gene: 0. The CDR3 covers 13 residues. Germline values: CDR1 MGHRA, CDR2 YSYEKL. Here the CDR3 reads CASSQGQGNEQFF. The CDR3 DNA sequence: TGCGCCAGCAGCCAAGGACAGGGGAATGAGCAGTTCTTC.

This clone was observed a single time. The gene calls are TRBV27 and TRBJ2-3; the D call may be TRBD1 or TRBD2 (7 bases each). Trimming cost V 8 bases and J 4 bases, with 22 bases left between them. This CDR3 has 16 amino acids. Germline values: CDR1 MNHEY, CDR2 SMNVEV (reference sequence). The CDR3 DNA follows: TGTGCCAGCCGTTCCGAGGGGGCGGGAGTGGCAGATACGCAGTATTTT. This translates into CASRSEGAGVADTQYF.

This clone was seen once. The chain joins TRBV9 to TRBJ2-7; 7 bases match TRBD2. V gave up 6 bases and J gave up 0 bases; unmatched junction bases: 12. The CDR3 loop spans 16 amino acids. CDR1 is SGDLS, CDR2 YYNGEE, per germline. The CDR3 reads CASNMRRASGSYEQYF. CDR3 DNA sequence: TGTGCCAGCAACATGAGACGGGCTAGCGGCTCCTACGAGCAGTACTTC.

The chain carries TRBV28 and TRBJ2-1, with D possibly TRBD2 on 5 matching bases. Per the germline V gene, CDR1 is MDHEN and CDR2 is SYDVKM. The germline V and J ends were trimmed by 2 bases and 0 bases, with 8 bases remaining between them. The CDR3 is made up of 15 amino acids. CDR3 sequence reads: CASSLAGRSYNEQFF. The CDR3 DNA sequence: TGTGCCAGCAGTTTAGCGGGCCGCTCCTACAATGAGCAGTTCTTC. The full variable domain, with the rest looked up from reference TRBV28 and TRBJ2-1, is DVKVTQSSRYLVKRTGEKVFLECVQDMDHENMFWYRQDPGLGLRLIYFSYDVKMKEKGDIPEGYSVSREKKERFSLILESASTNQTSMYLCASSLAGRSYNEQFFGPGTRLTVL.

This chain connects TRBV14 to TRBJ2-7; D is unclear. Trimming took off 3 bases at V and 3 bases at J, with 9 bases between the two ends. The germline V gene encodes CDR1 SGHDN and CDR2 FVKESK. The CDR3 runs to 13 residues. CDR3 protein: CASSHVYVYEQYF. The CDR3 DNA follows: TGTGCCAGCAGCCATGTTTACGTCTACGAGCAGTACTTC.

This chain links TRBV9 with TRBJ2-3; 8 nucleotides agree with TRBD1. This CDR3 spans 16 amino acids. Germline CDR1 is SGDLS and CDR2 is YYNGEE. V shed 4 bases, J shed 6 bases, and the junction held 13 bases outside the gene matches. CDR3 in amino acids: CASSLQDRDRRDTQYF. The CDR3 DNA reads as TGTGCCAGCAGCCTCCAGGACAGGGATCGTAGGGATACGCAGTATTTT.

This chain uses TRBV5-1 with TRBJ2-7, with 7 positions matching TRBD1. The J segment lost 2 bases and the V segment lost 0 bases, leaving 8 bases of the junction unmatched. The CDR3 contains 16 residues. Looked up from germline, CDR1 is SGHRS and CDR2 is YFSETQ. CDR3 sequence: CASSLAPTGPPYEQYF. The CDR3, as DNA: TGCGCCAGCAGCTTGGCCCCGACAGGGCCCCCCTACGAGCAGTACTTC. The whole variable domain, remainder taken from reference TRBV5-1 and TRBJ2-7, is KAGVTQTPRYLIKTRGQQVTLSCSPISGHRSVSWYQQTPGQGLQFLFEYFSETQRNKGNFPGRFSGRQFSNSRSEMNVSTLELGDSALYLCASSLAPTGPPYEQYFGPGTRLTVT.

V gene TRBV7-9 combines with J gene TRBJ2-2; tentatively, D is TRBD1 (6 bases). Between the trimmed V and J ends, which lost 7 bases and 6 bases, there was a span of 9 bases. Germline V gene data show CDR1 as SEHNR and CDR2 as FQNEAQ (reference sequence). The CDR3 extends over 12 amino acids. The CDR3 spells CASTQGPGELFF. CDR3 in DNA: TGTGCCAGCACCCAGGGGCCCGGGGAGCTGTTTTTT.

The J gene is TRBJ2-7, the V gene TRBV4-3; 10 bases agree with TRBD2. Germline V lookup: CDR1 LGHNA, CDR2 YSLEER. The ends lost 0 bases at V and 6 bases at J; junction bases unmatched: 8. The CDR3 sequence is 16 residues long. The CDR3 region has the DNA TGCGCCAGCAGCCAAGATATCACTAGCGGGGAGCTCGAGCAGTACTTC. It is translated as CASSQDITSGELEQYF.

This clone was recorded only once. The chain employs TRBV29-1 and TRBJ2-1; the D gene is possibly TRBD1 (6 bases). This CDR3 has 14 residues. Germline-derived CDR1 and CDR2 are SQVTM and ANQGSEA. Trimming stripped 4 bases from V and 5 bases from J, with 15 bases between. The CDR3 nucleotides are TGCAGCGTTGCCGGGACACTCCGGGACAATGAGCAGTTCTTC. Its protein is CSVAGTLRDNEQFF.

The gene calls are TRBV4-1 and TRBJ1-5; possible D gene TRBD1, 5 bases. V was shortened by 4 bases and J by 4 bases, with 14 bases between the two germline ends. The CDR3 covers 15 residues. The V gene's germline CDR1 is MGHRA and CDR2 YSYEKL. The CDR3 spells CASSLSLGRNQPQHF. The CDR3 DNA is TGCGCCAGCAGCCTTTCCTTGGGACGGAATCAGCCCCAGCATTTT.

On this clone itself: Within the sample, other DNA sequences also encode this same CDR3. V gene TRBV27 combines with J gene TRBJ1-5, with D hard to call. Trimming left V 3 bases short and J 1 base short, with 4 bases between. The CDR3 totals 13 residues. Germline CDR1 and CDR2: MNHEY and SMNVEV (reference sequence). The DNA for the CDR3 is TGTGCCAGCAGTTTGCAGAGCAATCAGCCCCAGCATTTT. This codes for CASSLQSNQPQHF.

V gene TRBV28 combines with J gene TRBJ2-7; D unresolved. The CDR3 spans 12 residues. Germline CDR1 and CDR2: MDHEN and SYDVKM. With 3 bases removed from V and 6 bases from J, the gap between germline ends came to 9 bases. CDR3 residues: CASSLYTIEQYF. The CDR3 DNA reads as TGTGCCAGCAGTTTGTATACCATCGAGCAGTACTTC.

V is TRBV4-1 and J is TRBJ2-6; a possible D gene is TRBD1 (6 bases). V lost 7 bases and J lost 0, with 22 bases in between. This CDR3 spans 19 amino acids. CDR1 and CDR2 (germline): MGHRA, YSYEKL. Here the CDR3 reads CASNPLAGALSSGANVLTF. DNA of the CDR3: TGCGCCAGCAACCCACTGGCAGGGGCGTTATCCTCTGGGGCCAACGTCCTGACTTTC.

The chain links TRBV7-8 to TRBJ2-5; TRBD2 agrees at 8 bases. The CDR3 loop spans 14 amino acids. CDR1 is SGHVS, CDR2 FQNEAQ, per germline. Trimming at V came to 3 bases and at J to 5 bases, leaving 5 bases not matched to a gene. The CDR3 loop reads CASSFAGRVETQYF. DNA of the CDR3: TGTGCCAGCAGCTTTGCCGGGAGGGTGGAGACCCAGTACTTC.

The chain is built from TRBV5-1 and TRBJ2-3; D remains ambiguous. The germline V gene has CDR1 SGHRS and CDR2 YFSETQ. The V end lost 0 bases, the J end lost 3 bases, and 14 bases lay between the germline ends. The length of the CDR3 is 16 residues. The CDR3 bases are TGCGCCAGCAGCTTGGGTCAAGCAGCTTGGACAGATACGCAGTATTTT. Its translation: CASSLGQAAWTDTQYF. Looking up the rest from reference TRBV5-1 and TRBJ2-3 gives the full variable domain: KAGVTQTPRYLIKTRGQQVTLSCSPISGHRSVSWYQQTPGQGLQFLFEYFSETQRNKGNFPGRFSGRQFSNSRSEMNVSTLELGDSALYLCASSLGQAAWTDTQYFGPGTRLTVL.

A single count supports this clone. The rearrangement links TRBV5-4 to TRBJ2-2; D is unresolved. The germline CDR1 and CDR2 sequences are SGHNT and YYREEE (reference sequence). The V end lost 0 bases, the J end lost 7 bases, and 10 bases lay between the germline ends. The CDR3 loop spans 14 amino acids. The CDR3 bases are TGTGCCAGCAGCTTGGGGCCAGAAAGCGGGGAGCTGTTTTTT. This gives the protein CASSLGPESGELFF.

The gene calls are TRBV5-1 and TRBJ2-7; TRBD2 is a possible D gene (6 bases). The V and J ends lost 4 bases and 4 bases respectively, with 27 bases between them. This CDR3 has 18 amino acids. Per the germline V gene, CDR1 is SGHRS and CDR2 is YFSETQ. Here the CDR3 DNA reads TGCGCCAGCAGCACGGGAGCTGGGGTCGGCCTTAAGAGTTACGAGCAGTACTTC. It is translated as CASSTGAGVGLKSYEQYF.

The genes are TRBV11-2 and TRBJ2-3, with 8 bases fitting TRBD2. After removal of 0 bases from V and 4 bases from J, the junction contained 6 bases not matched to a gene. The CDR3 totals 16 residues. Germline V gives CDR1 SGHAT, CDR2 FQNNGV. This CDR3 reads CASSLDREGAADTQYF. The DNA of the CDR3 is TGTGCCAGCAGCTTAGATCGGGAGGGTGCAGCAGATACGCAGTATTTT.

A note on this clone: This same CDR3 is encoded by further DNA sequences in the sample. The rearrangement joins TRBV5-4 to TRBJ2-5; 12 bases match TRBD1. The ends lost 5 bases at V and 5 bases at J; junction bases unmatched: 7. Germline V gene lookup returns CDR1 SGHNT and CDR2 YYREEE (reference sequence). The CDR3 covers 15 residues. The CDR3, as DNA: TGTGCCAGCAGTTCCGGGACAGGGGGCCGGGAGACCCAGTACTTC. This sequence encodes CASSSGTGGRETQYF.

The V gene is TRBV27, the J gene TRBJ2-3; 7 bases fit TRBD2. The CDR3 runs 15 residues. Trimming at V came to 2 bases and at J to 0 bases, leaving 2 bases not matched to a gene. Germline V gene sequence: CDR1 MNHEY, CDR2 SMNVEV (reference sequence). In nucleotides, the CDR3 is TGTGCCAGCAGTTTAGGGGGGGTCAGCACAGATACGCAGTATTTT. It encodes CASSLGGVSTDTQYF.